This TCR beta chain originates from a study of T-cell memory formation after mild COVID-19. Looking at the study overall: TCR clustering was largely donor specific.

General study findings and limits: Clones that shrank (day 15 to 85) were balanced CD4/CD8, whereas later expanders leaned CD4+. What remained unconfirmed was the SARS-CoV-2 specificity of second-wave clones peaking on day 37.

The ends were cut back, 4 bases at V and 0 bases at J, with 13 bases in the middle. This CDR3 is built from 17 residues. Germline CDR1 and CDR2: SGHVS and FNYEAQ. Note on this clonotype: The antigen remains unidentified.

Researchers used 5'RACE with constant-segment primers to make TCR alpha and TCR beta cDNA libraries that carry sample barcodes and UMIs. MiXCR, run by TCRdb on the 5' RACE reads, gives a single entry per CDR3 protein. In the table there are about 270,000 distinct CDR3 sequences, around 15% of which are singletons. The clonotype originates from a man between 18 and 29 years old who had mild COVID-19 (a few samples of this study predate the infection). Cell type and time point are not known. Sequencing was done on a sample of PBMCs or a T cell subset sorted from them (not recorded which). This chain connects TRBV7-6 to TRBJ1-6; a weak D match, TRBD1 (5 bases). CDR3 sequence: CASSSDAGSSYNSPLHF. CDR3 DNA: TGTGCCAGCAGCTCGGACGCAGGGAGCTCCTATAATTCACCCCTCCACTTT.